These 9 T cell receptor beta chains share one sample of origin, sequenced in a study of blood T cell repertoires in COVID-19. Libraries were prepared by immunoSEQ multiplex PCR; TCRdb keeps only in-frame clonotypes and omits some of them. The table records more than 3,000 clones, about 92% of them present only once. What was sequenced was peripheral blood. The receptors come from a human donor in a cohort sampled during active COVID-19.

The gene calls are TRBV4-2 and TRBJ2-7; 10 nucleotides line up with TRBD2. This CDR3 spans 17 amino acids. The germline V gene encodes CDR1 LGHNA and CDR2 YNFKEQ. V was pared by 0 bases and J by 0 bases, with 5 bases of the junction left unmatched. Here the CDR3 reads CASSQELAGSSSYEQYF. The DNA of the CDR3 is TGTGCCAGCAGCCAAGAACTAGCGGGGTCGAGCTCCTACGAGCAGTACTTC.

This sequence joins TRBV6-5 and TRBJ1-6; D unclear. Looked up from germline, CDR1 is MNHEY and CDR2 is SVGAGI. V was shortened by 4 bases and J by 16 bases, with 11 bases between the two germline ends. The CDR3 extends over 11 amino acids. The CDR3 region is CASSSPAGLHF. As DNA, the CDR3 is TGTGCCAGCAGTTCCCCAGCGGGACTCCACTTT.

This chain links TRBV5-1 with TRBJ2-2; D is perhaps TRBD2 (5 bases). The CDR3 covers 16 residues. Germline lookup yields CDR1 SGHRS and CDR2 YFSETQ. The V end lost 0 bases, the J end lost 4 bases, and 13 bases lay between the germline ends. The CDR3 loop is CASSLGTRFSTGELFF. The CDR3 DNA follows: TGCGCCAGCAGCTTGGGAACTAGATTTTCCACCGGGGAGCTGTTTTTT. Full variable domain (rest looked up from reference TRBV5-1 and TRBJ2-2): KAGVTQTPRYLIKTRGQQVTLSCSPISGHRSVSWYQQTPGQGLQFLFEYFSETQRNKGNFPGRFSGRQFSNSRSEMNVSTLELGDSALYLCASSLGTRFSTGELFFGEGSRLTVL.

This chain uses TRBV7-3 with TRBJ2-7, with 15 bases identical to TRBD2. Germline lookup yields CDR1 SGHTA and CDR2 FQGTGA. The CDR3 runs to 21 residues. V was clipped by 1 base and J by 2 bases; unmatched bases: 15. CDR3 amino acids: CASSLILTVGLAGGSPYEQYF. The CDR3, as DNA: TGTGCCAGCAGCTTAATTTTGACTGTTGGACTAGCGGGAGGGAGTCCCTACGAGCAGTACTTC. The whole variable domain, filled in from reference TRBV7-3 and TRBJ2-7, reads GAGVSQTPSNKVTEKGKYVELRCDPISGHTALYWYRQSLGQGPEFLIYFQGTGAADDSGLPNDRFFAVRPEGSVSTLKIQRTERGDSAVYLCASSLILTVGLAGGSPYEQYFGPGTRLTVT.

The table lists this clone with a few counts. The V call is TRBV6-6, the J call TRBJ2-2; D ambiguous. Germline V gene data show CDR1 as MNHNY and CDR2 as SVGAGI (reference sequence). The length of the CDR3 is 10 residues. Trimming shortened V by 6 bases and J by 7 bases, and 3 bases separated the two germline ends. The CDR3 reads CASSGGELFF. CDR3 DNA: TGTGCCAGCAGCGGCGGGGAGCTGTTTTTT.

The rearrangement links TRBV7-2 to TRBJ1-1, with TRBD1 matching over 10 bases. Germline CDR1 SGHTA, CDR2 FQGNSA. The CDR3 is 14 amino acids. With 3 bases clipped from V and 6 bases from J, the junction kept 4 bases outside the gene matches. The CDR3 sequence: CASSLGQGFAEAFF. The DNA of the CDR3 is TGTGCCAGCAGCTTGGGACAGGGGTTCGCTGAAGCTTTCTTT.

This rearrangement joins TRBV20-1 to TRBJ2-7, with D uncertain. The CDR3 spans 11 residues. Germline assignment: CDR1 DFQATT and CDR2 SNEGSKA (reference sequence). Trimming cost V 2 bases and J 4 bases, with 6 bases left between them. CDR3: CSARKLYEQYF. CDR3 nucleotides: TGCAGTGCTAGAAAGCTTTACGAGCAGTACTTC.

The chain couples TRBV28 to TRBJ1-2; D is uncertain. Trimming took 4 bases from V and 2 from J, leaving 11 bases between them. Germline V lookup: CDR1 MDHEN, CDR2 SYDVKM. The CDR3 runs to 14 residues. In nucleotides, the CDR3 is TGTGCCAGCAGTTCCACAACAGTGAACTATGGCTACACCTTC. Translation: CASSSTTVNYGYTF.

CDR3 DNA sequence: TGTGCCAGCAGCCCGTTCACAGATCAAGAGACCCAGTACTTC. It is translated as CASSPFTDQETQYF. The chain links TRBV11-2 to TRBJ2-5, with D unresolved. The V and J ends lost 5 bases and 2 bases respectively, with 12 bases between them. Germline CDR1 reads SGHAT; CDR2 reads FQNNGV. The CDR3 totals 14 residues.